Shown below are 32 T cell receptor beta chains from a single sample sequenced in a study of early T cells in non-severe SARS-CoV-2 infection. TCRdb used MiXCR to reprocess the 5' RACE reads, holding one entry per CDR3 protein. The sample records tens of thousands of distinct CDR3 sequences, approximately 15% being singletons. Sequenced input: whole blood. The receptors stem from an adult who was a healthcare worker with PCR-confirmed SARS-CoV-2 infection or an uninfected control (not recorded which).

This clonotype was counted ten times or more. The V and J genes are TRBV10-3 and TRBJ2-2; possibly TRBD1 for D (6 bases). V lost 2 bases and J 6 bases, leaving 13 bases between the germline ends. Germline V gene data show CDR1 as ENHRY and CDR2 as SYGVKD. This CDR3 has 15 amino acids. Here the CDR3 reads CAISEKTGSAGELFF. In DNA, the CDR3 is TGTGCCATCAGTGAGAAAACAGGGTCCGCCGGGGAGCTGTTTTTT.

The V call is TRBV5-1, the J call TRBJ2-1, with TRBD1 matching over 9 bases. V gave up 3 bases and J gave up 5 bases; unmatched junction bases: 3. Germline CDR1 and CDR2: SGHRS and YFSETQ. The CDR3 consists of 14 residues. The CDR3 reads CASSWRDRDNEQFF. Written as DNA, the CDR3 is TGCGCCAGCAGCTGGAGGGACAGGGACAATGAGCAGTTCTTC.

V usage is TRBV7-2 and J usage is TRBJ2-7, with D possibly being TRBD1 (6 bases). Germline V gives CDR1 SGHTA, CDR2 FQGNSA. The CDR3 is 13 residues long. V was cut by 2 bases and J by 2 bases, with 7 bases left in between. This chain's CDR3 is CASSLYRAYEQYF. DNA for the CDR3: TGTGCCAGCAGCTTATACAGGGCCTACGAGCAGTACTTC.

The CDR3 nucleotides read TGCAGTGCGGACGACAGGGGTATTACAGATACGCAGTATTTT. Translating it yields CSADDRGITDTQYF. The rearrangement uses TRBV20-1 and TRBJ2-3; TRBD1 matches 8 bases. This CDR3 is built from 14 residues. CDR1 is DFQATT and CDR2 is SNEGSKA in the germline V gene (reference sequence). V shed 6 bases and J 3 bases; nucleotides not matched to a gene: 8.

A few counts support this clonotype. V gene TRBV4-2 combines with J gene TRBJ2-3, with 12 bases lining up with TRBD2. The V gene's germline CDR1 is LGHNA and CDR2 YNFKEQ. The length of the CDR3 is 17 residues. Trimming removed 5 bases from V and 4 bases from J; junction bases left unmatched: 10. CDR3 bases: TGTGCCAGCAGCTCCTACGAACTAGCGGGGGGCGCAGATACGCAGTATTTT. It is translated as CASSSYELAGGADTQYF.

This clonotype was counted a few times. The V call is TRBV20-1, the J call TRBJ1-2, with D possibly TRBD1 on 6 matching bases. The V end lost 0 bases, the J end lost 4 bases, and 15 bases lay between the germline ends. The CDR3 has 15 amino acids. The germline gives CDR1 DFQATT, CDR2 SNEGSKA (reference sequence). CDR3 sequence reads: CSARDVDSLSYGYTF. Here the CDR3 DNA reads TGCAGTGCTAGAGATGTGGACAGCTTGAGCTATGGCTACACCTTC.

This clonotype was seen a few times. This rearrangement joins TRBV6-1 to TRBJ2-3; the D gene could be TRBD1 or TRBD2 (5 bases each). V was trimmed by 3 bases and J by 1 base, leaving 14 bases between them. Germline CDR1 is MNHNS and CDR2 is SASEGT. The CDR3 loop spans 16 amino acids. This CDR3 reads CASSDPSRGGTDTQYF. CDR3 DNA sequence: TGTGCCAGCAGTGATCCATCGCGAGGGGGCACAGATACGCAGTATTTT.

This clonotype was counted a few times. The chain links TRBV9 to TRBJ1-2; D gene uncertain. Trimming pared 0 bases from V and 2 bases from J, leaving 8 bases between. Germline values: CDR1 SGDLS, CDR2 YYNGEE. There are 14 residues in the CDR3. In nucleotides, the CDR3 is TGTGCCAGCAGCGTAGGAGGTCTAAACTATGGCTACACCTTC. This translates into CASSVGGLNYGYTF.

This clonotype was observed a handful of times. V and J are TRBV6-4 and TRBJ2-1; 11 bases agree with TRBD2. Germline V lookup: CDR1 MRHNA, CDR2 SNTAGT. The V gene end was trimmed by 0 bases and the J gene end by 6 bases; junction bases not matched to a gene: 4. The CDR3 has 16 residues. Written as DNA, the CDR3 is TGTGCCAGCAGTGACTCTAGCGGGGGGGCTTCCAATGAGCAGTTCTTC. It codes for CASSDSSGGASNEQFF.

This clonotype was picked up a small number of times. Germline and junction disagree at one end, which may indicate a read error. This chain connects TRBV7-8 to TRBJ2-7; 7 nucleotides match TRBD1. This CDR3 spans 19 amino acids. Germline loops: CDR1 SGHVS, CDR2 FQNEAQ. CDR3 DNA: TGTGCCAGCAGCCACCGAACCCTACAGGGGCCGCTAAGAAACTACGAGCATTACTTC. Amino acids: CASSHRTLQGPLRNYEHYF.

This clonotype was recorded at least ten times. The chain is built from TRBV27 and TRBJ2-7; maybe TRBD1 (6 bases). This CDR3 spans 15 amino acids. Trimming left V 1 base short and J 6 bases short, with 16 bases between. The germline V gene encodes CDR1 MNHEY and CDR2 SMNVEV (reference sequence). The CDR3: CASSLLTGQFSEQYF. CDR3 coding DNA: TGTGCCAGCAGTTTATTGACAGGTCAATTCTCCGAGCAGTACTTC.

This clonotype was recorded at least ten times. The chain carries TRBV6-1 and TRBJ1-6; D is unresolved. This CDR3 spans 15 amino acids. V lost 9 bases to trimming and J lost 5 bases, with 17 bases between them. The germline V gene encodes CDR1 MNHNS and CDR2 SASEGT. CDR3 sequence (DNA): TGTGCCAGTTCGACAATCTGGGGAGATAATTCACCCCTCCACTTT. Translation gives CASSTIWGDNSPLHF.

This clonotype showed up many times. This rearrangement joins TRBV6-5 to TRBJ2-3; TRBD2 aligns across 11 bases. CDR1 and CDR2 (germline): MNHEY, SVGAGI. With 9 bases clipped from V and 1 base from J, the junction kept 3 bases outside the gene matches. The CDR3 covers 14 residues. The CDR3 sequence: CASFSGGGTDTQYF. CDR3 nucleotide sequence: TGTGCCAGTTTTAGCGGGGGGGGCACAGATACGCAGTATTTT.

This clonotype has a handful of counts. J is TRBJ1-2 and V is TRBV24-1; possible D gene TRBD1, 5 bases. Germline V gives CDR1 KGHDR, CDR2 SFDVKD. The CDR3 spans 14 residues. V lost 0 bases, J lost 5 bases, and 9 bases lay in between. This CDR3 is CATSDLQGRYGYTF. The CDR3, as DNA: TGTGCCACCAGTGATTTGCAGGGCCGATATGGCTACACCTTC.

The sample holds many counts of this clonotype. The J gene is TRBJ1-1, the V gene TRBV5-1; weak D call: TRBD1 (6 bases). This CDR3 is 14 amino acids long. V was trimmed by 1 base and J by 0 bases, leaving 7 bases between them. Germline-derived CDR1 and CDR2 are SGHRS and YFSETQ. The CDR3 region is CASSLTGMNTEAFF. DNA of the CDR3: TGCGCCAGCAGCTTGACAGGGATGAACACTGAAGCTTTCTTT.

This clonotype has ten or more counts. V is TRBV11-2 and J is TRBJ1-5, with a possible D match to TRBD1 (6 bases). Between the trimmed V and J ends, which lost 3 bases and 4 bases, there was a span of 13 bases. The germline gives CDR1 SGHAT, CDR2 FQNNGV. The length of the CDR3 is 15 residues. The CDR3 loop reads CASSFAGQANQPQHF. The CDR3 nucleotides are TGTGCCAGCAGCTTCGCGGGACAAGCTAATCAGCCCCAGCATTTT.

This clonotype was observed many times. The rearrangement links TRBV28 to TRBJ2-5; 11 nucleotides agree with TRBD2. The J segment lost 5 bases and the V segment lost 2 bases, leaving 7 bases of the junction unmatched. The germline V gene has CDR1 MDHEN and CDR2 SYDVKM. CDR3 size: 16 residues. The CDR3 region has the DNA TGTGCCAGCAGTTTAAACGTAGCGGGGGGGCGTGAGACCCAGTACTTC. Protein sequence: CASSLNVAGGRETQYF.

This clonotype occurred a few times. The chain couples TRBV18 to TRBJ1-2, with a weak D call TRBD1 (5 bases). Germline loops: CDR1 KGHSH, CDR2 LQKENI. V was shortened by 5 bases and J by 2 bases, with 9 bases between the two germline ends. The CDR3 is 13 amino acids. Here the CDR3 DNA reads TGTGCCAGCTCAAGGGAGGGGAACTATGGCTACACCTTC. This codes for CASSREGNYGYTF.

In nucleotides, the CDR3 is TGTGCCAGCGGGGACTCCTACGAGCAGTACTTC. It specifies CASGDSYEQYF. The V and J genes are TRBV28 and TRBJ2-7, with D uncertain. Germline assignment: CDR1 MDHEN and CDR2 SYDVKM. The CDR3 loop spans 11 amino acids. V lost 8 bases to trimming and J lost 0 bases, with 5 bases between them.

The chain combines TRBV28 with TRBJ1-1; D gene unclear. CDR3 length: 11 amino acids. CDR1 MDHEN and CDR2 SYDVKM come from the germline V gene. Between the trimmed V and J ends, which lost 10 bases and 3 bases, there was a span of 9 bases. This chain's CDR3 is CATLVYTEAFF. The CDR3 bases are TGTGCCACCTTAGTATACACTGAAGCTTTCTTT.

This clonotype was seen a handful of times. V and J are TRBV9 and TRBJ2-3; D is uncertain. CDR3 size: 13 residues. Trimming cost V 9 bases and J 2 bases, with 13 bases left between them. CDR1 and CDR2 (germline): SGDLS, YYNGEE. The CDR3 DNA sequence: TGTGCCACCGGTGGACGGAACACAGATACGCAGTATTTT. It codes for CATGGRNTDTQYF.

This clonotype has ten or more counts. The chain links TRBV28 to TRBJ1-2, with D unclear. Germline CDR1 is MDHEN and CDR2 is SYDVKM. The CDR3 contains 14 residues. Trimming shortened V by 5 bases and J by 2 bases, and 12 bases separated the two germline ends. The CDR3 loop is CASSGTTPNYGYTF. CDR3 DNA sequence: TGTGCCAGCAGTGGTACGACACCGAACTATGGCTACACCTTC.

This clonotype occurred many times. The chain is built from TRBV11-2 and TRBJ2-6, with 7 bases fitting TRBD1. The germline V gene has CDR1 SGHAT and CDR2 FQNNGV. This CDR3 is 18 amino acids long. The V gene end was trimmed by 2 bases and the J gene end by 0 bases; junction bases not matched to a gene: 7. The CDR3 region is CASSLPDRVDSGANVLTF. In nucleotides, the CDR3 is TGTGCCAGCAGCTTACCAGACAGGGTCGACTCTGGGGCCAACGTCCTGACTTTC.

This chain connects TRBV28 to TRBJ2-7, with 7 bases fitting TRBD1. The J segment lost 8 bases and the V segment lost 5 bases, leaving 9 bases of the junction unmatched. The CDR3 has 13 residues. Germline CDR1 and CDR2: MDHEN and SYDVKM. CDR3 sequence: CASSGNSQGQQYF. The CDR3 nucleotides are TGTGCCAGCAGTGGGAATTCACAGGGGCAGCAGTACTTC.

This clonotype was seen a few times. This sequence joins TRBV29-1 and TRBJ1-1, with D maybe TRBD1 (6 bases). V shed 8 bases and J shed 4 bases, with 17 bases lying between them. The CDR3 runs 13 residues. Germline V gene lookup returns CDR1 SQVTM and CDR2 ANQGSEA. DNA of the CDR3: TGCAGCTATGTCAGGGGTGATGGCACTGAAGCTTTCTTT. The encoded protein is CSYVRGDGTEAFF.

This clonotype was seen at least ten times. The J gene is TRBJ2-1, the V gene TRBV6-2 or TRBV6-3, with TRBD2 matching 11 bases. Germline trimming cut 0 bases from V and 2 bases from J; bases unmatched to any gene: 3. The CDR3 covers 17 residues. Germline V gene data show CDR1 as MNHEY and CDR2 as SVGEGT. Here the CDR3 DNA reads TGTGCCAGCAGTTACTCGCTAGCGGGGGGAACCTACAATGAGCAGTTCTTC. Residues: CASSYSLAGGTYNEQFF.

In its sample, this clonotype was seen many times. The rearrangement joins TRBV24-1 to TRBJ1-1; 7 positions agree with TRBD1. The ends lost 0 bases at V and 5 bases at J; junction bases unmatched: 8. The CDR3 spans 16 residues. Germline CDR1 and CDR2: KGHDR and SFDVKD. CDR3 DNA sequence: TGTGCCACCAGTGATTTGCTGGGACAGACCTCTACTGAAGCTTTCTTT. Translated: CATSDLLGQTSTEAFF.

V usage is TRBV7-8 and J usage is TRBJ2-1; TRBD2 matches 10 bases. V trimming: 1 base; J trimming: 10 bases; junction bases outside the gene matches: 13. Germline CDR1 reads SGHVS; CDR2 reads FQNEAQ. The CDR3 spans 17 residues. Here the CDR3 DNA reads TGTGCCAGCAGCTTAGGCAGCGGGGGGGCCTGGCTTAGGGAGCAGTTCTTC. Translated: CASSLGSGGAWLREQFF.

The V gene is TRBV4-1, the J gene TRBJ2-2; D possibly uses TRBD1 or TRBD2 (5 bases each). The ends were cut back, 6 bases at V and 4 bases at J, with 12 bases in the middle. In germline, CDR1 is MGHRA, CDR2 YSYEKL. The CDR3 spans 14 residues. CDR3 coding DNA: TGCGCCAGCAGGCTGCAGGGACCCACCGGGGAGCTGTTTTTT. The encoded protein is CASRLQGPTGELFF.

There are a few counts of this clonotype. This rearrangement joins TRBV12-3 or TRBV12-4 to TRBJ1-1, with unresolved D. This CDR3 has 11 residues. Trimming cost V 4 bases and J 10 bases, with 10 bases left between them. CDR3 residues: CASSSTDRAFF. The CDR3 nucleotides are TGTGCCAGCAGTTCAACCGACCGAGCTTTCTTT.

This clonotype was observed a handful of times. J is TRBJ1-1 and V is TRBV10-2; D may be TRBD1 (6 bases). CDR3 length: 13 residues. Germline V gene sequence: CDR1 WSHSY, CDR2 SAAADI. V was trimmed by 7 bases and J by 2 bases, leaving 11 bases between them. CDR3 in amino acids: CASKTDRNTEAFF. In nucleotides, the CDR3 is TGCGCCAGCAAAACGGACAGAAACACTGAAGCTTTCTTT.

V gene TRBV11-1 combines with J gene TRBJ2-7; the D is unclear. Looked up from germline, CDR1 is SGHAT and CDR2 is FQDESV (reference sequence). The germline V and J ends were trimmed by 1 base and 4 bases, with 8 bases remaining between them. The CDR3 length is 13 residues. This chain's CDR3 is CASSLDRGYEQYF. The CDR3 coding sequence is TGTGCCAGCAGCTTAGACAGAGGATACGAGCAGTACTTC.